Listed here is a single T cell receptor beta chain. Its specificity is not known. CDR3 length: 14 residues. CDR1 is MDHEN, CDR2 SYDVKM, per germline. Unmatched junction bases numbered 3, after V lost 8 bases and J lost 2 bases. The entry originates in a study of Ad26.COV2.S vaccination and SARS-CoV-2 variants. Overall study: The Ad26.COV2.S arm of the COV1001 trial was where the donor was placed. Once or twice, 56 days apart, Ad26.COV2.S was delivered intramuscularly.

Method: immunoSEQ multiplex PCR; TCRdb's copy keeps in-frame clones and lacks some. The table includes 400,000 to 450,000 clones, around 93% detected once. Documented treatment: some 20 received Ad26.COV2.S at low or high dose, single or two shots; 5 received placebo; per-sample allocation not given. Repertoires come from day 63 after the first vaccine or placebo injection. The study's findings and limits: Non-spike TCR breadth showed similarity between vaccine and placebo recipients.

The sequence was collected from a person between 18 and 65 years old who received the Ad26.COV2.S COVID-19 vaccine or a placebo. Sequencing used peripheral blood, obtained in a trial of Ad26.COV2.S vaccine versus placebo. The J gene is TRBJ2-3, the V gene TRBV28; the match to TRBD2 covers 11 bases. As DNA, the CDR3 is TGTGCCAGCCATAGCGGGGGGGTCACAGATACGCAGTATTTT. This translates into CASHSGGVTDTQYF.